These T cell receptor beta chains were read from a single sample in a study of beta chain features in type 1 diabetes. Data came from immunoSEQ multiplex PCR; TCRdb stores just in-frame clones and leaves some out. This table has about 240,000 clones, around 13% appearing once. Sequencing used naive CD4+ T cells from blood. Receptors originate from a man aged 30-40 years with type 1 diabetes. Both conserved end residues are part of each CDR3. The D gene is left open where the match is weak. Rows may omit the clone size; those that give it use once, few, many or a size class.

TRBD1	TRBV5-1	TRBJ2-7	few	TGCGCCAGCAGCTTGGGGGACAGGGGGCAATACGAGCAGTACTTC	CASSLGDRGQYEQYF
-	TRBV2	TRBJ2-5	-	TGTGCCAGCACATCCAATAGGCGGGAGACCCAGTACTTC	CASTSNRRETQYF
-	TRBV18	TRBJ1-1	-	TGTGCCAGCTCACCGCAGACTAACACTGAAGCTTTCTTT	CASSPQTNTEAFF
-	TRBV9	TRBJ2-2	-	TGTGCCAGCAGCGTAGGCACGGGAACCGGGGAGCTGTTTTTT	CASSVGTGTGELFF
-	TRBV7-8	TRBJ1-3	few	TGTGCCAGCAGCTTAGGGGCAGGGGACGGAAACACCATATATTTT	CASSLGAGDGNTIYF
-	TRBV19	TRBJ2-2	-	TGTGCCAGTAGTATCCCCAGGGTGGGCACCGGGGAGCTGTTTTTT	CASSIPRVGTGELFF
-	TRBV6-5	TRBJ2-7	-	TGTGCCAGCAGACCTCCGGGACAACCAAGAGGGGAGCAGTACTTC	CASRPPGQPRGEQYF
-	TRBV18	TRBJ1-1	-	TGTGCCAGCTCACCACCTGGGGGGGTGGGCACTGAAGCTTTCTTT	CASSPPGGVGTEAFF
-	TRBV28	TRBJ2-7	few	TGTGCCAGCAGTCCCCCCTTAGTGGAGCCCTACGAGCAGTACTTC	CASSPPLVEPYEQYF
-	TRBV14	TRBJ2-7	few	TGTGCCAGCAGCTTCGGAGGATCCTACGAGCAGTACTTC	CASSFGGSYEQYF
-	TRBV30	TRBJ2-7	-	TGTGCCTGGTCCCTAGACTATTTCTACGAGCAGTACTTC	CAWSLDYFYEQYF
-	TRBV27	TRBJ2-7	-	TGTGCCAGCAGTCCGACCGAAACTAGTTCGCAGTACTTC	CASSPTETSSQYF
-	TRBV29-1	TRBJ1-5	few	TGCAGCGCAGGACAATCGTCTAATCAGCCCCAGCATTTT	CSAGQSSNQPQHF
TRBD1	TRBV2	TRBJ2-7	few	TGTGCCAGCGGGACAGGTTCCTACGAGCAGTACTTC	CASGTGSYEQYF
TRBD1	TRBV10-3	TRBJ1-2	-	TGTGCCATCAGATCCGGACAGGAAAACTATGGCTACACCTTC	CAIRSGQENYGYTF
TRBD2	TRBV5-4	TRBJ2-3	few	TGTGCCAGCAGCTCCTGGACTAGCGCGAGCACAGATACGCAGTATTTT	CASSSWTSASTDTQYF
TRBD1	TRBV6-5	TRBJ1-1	-	TGTGCCAGCAGTTCCCGACAGGGTGGGACTGAAGCTTTCTTT	CASSSRQGGTEAFF
TRBD2	TRBV2	TRBJ2-3	-	TGTGCCAGCAGTGGACTAGCGGGGGGGAATACGCAGTATTTT	CASSGLAGGNTQYF
-	TRBV6-1	TRBJ2-3	few	TGTGCCAGCAGGTGGGAGCGGATAGATACGCAGTATTTT	CASRWERIDTQYF
-	TRBV19	TRBJ1-5	-	TGTGCCAGTAGTACTATATTTCAGCCCCAGCATTTT	CASSTIFQPQHF
TRBD1	TRBV2	TRBJ2-2	-	TGTGCCAGCAGCCTAAGGACAGGTGGCACCGGGGAGCTGTTTTTT	CASSLRTGGTGELFF
-	TRBV5-1	TRBJ1-2	-	TGCGCCAGCAGCTGGGACACGGCCGACTCTAGAAGCTACACCTTC	CASSWDTADSRSYTF
TRBD1	TRBV7-6	TRBJ2-1	-	TGTGCCAGCAGCTTCGACAGGGTCAATGAGCAGTTCTTC	CASSFDRVNEQFF
TRBD2	TRBV5-6	TRBJ2-1	few	TGTGCCAGCAGTCCAACTAGCGCGAGCTCCTACAATGAGCAGTTCTTC	CASSPTSASSYNEQFF
TRBD2	TRBV4-1	TRBJ2-1	few	TGCGCCAGCAGCCGGGGACTACTTTACAATGAGCAGTTCTTC	CASSRGLLYNEQFF
-	TRBV4-1	TRBJ2-3	-	TGCGCCAGCAGCCAAGAATCGGTCACAGATACGCAGTATTTT	CASSQESVTDTQYF
-	TRBV29-1	TRBJ2-1	-	TGCAGCGTTGAAGACCGGGGCGGGGCCTACAATGAGCAGTTCTTC	CSVEDRGGAYNEQFF
-	TRBV27	TRBJ1-1	few	TGTGCCAGCAGTTTGGGTCTGGCGGCCTCTGAAGCTTTCTTT	CASSLGLAASEAFF
TRBD1	TRBV5-4	TRBJ1-6	few	TGTGCCAGCAGCTTGCAGGGGGGCGGTTCACCCCTCCACTTT	CASSLQGGGSPLHF
TRBD1	TRBV15	TRBJ2-7	-	TGTGCCACCAGCAGGGGGAACCGGGACAGGGGGAACGAGCAGTACTTC	CATSRGNRDRGNEQYF
-	TRBV30	TRBJ2-5	-	TGTGCCTGGAGAGAGACAGCTATAGAGACCCAGTACTTC	CAWRETAIETQYF
-	TRBV5-1	TRBJ2-5	-	TGCGCCAGCAGCTTACAGGGAGGGCAAGAGACCCAGTACTTC	CASSLQGGQETQYF
TRBD1	TRBV18	TRBJ1-1	-	TGTGCCAGCTCACGGGGGACAGGGGGGAGGAGGAACACTGAAGCTTTCTTT	CASSRGTGGRRNTEAFF
-	TRBV6-5	TRBJ1-2	few	TGTGCCAGCAGTTCCTTCCGACAGAATTCCGAAAATGGCTACACCTTC	CASSSFRQNSENGYTF
TRBD1	TRBV30	TRBJ1-5	few	TGTGCCGGGGACAGGGGTCCCAATCAGCCCCAGCATTTT	CAGDRGPNQPQHF
-	TRBV5-1	TRBJ2-5	-	TGCGCCAGCAGCTTTGGTCAGCAAGAGACCCAGTACTTC	CASSFGQQETQYF
-	TRBV29-1	TRBJ1-1	-	TGCAGCGCCTTCGCGTTTGCCGGCACTGAAGCTTTCTTT	CSAFAFAGTEAFF
TRBD1	TRBV6-6	TRBJ2-1	few	TGTGCCAGCAGTTATCCGGACAGGGCCCTCACCGGTTTGCAGTTCTTC	CASSYPDRALTGLQFF
-	TRBV7-9	TRBJ2-3	few	TGTGCCAGCAGCGACAGAACTAGCACAGATACGCAGTATTTT	CASSDRTSTDTQYF
TRBD1	TRBV4-1	TRBJ1-2	-	TGCGCCAGCAGCCCCTCTGAGACAGGGGGCTTCTATGGCTACACCTTC	CASSPSETGGFYGYTF